One and the same sample provided the 12 T cell receptor beta chains below, sequenced in a study of blood T cell repertoires in COVID-19. Generated by immunoSEQ multiplex PCR, the TCRdb table keeps only in-frame clones and is missing some. This table has 150,000 to 200,000 clones, 80% to 90% appearing once. Sequencing used peripheral blood. The receptors here all came from a woman under 30 who had recovered from COVID-19.

The chain is built from TRBV27 and TRBJ2-3; the match to TRBD1 covers 8 bases. The V gene end was trimmed by 1 base and the J gene end by 5 bases; junction bases not matched to a gene: 11. The CDR3 extends over 17 amino acids. The germline CDR1 and CDR2 sequences are MNHEY and SMNVEV (reference sequence). The CDR3 DNA sequence: TGTGCCAGCAGTTTATTGGGGACAGGTTCGTCAGGAGATACGCAGTATTTT. Its translation: CASSLLGTGSSGDTQYF.

J is TRBJ2-4 and V is TRBV6-2 or TRBV6-3; D perhaps matches TRBD1 (5 bases). Germline-derived CDR1 and CDR2 are MNHEY and SVGEGT. The CDR3 contains 13 residues. Trimming cost V 2 bases and J 7 bases, with 9 bases left between them. The DNA for the CDR3 is TGTGCCAGCAGTTACAATAGGGGTAACATTCAGTACTTC. Translation gives CASSYNRGNIQYF.

This clone was detected only a few times. The rearrangement links TRBV3-1 (or the pseudogene TRBV3-2) to TRBJ1-2, with TRBD1 as a possible D gene (5 bases). The CDR3 covers 16 residues. Looked up from germline, CDR1 is LGHDT and CDR2 is YNNKEL (reference sequence). Trimming cost V 7 bases and J 0 bases, with 18 bases left between them. The CDR3 protein is CASTENGGGANYGYTF. The DNA of the CDR3 is TGTGCCAGCACCGAAAACGGGGGGGGAGCTAACTATGGCTACACCTTC.

This chain uses TRBV7-9 with TRBJ2-1; D might be TRBD1 (5 bases). Looked up from germline, CDR1 is SEHNR and CDR2 is FQNEAQ (reference sequence). The CDR3 covers 14 residues. V was shortened by 2 bases and J by 7 bases, with 12 bases between the two germline ends. For the CDR3, the DNA is TGTGCCAGCAGCTTATTCGCAGGGCGGAATGAGCAGTTCTTC. The encoded protein is CASSLFAGRNEQFF.

This clone was picked up a small number of times. This chain uses TRBV9 with TRBJ1-6; TRBD1 matches 8 bases. After removal of 4 bases from V and 3 bases from J, the junction contained 3 bases not matched to a gene. Germline loops: CDR1 SGDLS, CDR2 YYNGEE. The length of the CDR3 is 15 residues. The CDR3 bases are TGTGCCAGCAGCCTGGGACAGGTCTATAATTCACCCCTCCACTTT. Translation: CASSLGQVYNSPLHF.

The chain combines TRBV19 with TRBJ1-1; D might be TRBD1 (6 bases). CDR3 size: 14 residues. V was pared by 7 bases and J by 1 base, with 13 bases between. Germline loops: CDR1 LNHDA, CDR2 SQIVND (reference sequence). The CDR3 DNA reads as TGTGCCAGTACCCCGGGGGGCTCGAACACTGAAGCTTTCTTT. Translated, it gives CASTPGGSNTEAFF.

This clone has only one observation. As DNA, the CDR3 is TGTGCCAGCAGCGTAGAATCGACAGGGGGACTAGAGCAGTTCTTC. It encodes CASSVESTGGLEQFF. The chain carries TRBV9 and TRBJ2-1; TRBD1 agrees at 9 bases. This CDR3 has 15 amino acids. V lost 0 bases, J lost 10 bases, and 8 bases stayed unmatched. The germline V gene has CDR1 SGDLS and CDR2 YYNGEE.

V usage is TRBV7-2 and J usage is TRBJ2-7, with 8 bases aligning to TRBD2. J was trimmed by 3 bases and V by 1 base; bases with no gene match: 5. CDR3 length: 15 residues. Per germline, CDR1 SGHTA and CDR2 FQGNSA. Here the CDR3 reads CASSLVRGANYEQYF. CDR3 DNA: TGTGCCAGCAGCTTAGTGCGGGGGGCGAACTACGAGCAGTACTTC.

This clone was recorded once. The chain combines TRBV18 with TRBJ1-1, with D unclear. CDR1 and CDR2 (germline): KGHSH, LQKENI. V dropped 2 bases and J dropped 7 bases, with 17 bases sitting between them. The CDR3 consists of 15 residues. The CDR3 coding sequence is TGTGCCAGCTCACCAGAATTAGAGGGTATTATTGAAGCTTTCTTT. Its protein is CASSPELEGIIEAFF.

The gene calls are TRBV7-2 and TRBJ1-5; TRBD1 matches at 7 bases. Trimming at V came to 1 base and at J to 6 bases, leaving 6 bases not matched to a gene. CDR3 length: 15 residues. Germline CDR1 reads SGHTA; CDR2 reads FQGNSA. The CDR3 is CASSLDSTGVQPQHF. The CDR3 DNA follows: TGTGCCAGCAGCTTAGATAGTACAGGGGTTCAGCCCCAGCATTTT. Combining the CDR3 with reference TRBV7-2 and TRBJ1-5 gives the whole variable domain GAGVSQSPSNKVTEKGKDVELRCDPISGHTALYWYRQSLGQGLEFLIYFQGNSAPDKSGLPSDRFSAERTGGSVSTLTIQRTQQEDSAVYLCASSLDSTGVQPQHFGDGTRLSIL.

The rearrangement links TRBV2 to TRBJ1-6; no firm D call. The germline gives CDR1 SNHLY, CDR2 FYNNEI. The CDR3 sequence is 14 residues long. V was shortened by 4 bases and J by 6 bases, with 10 bases between the two germline ends. The CDR3 DNA is TGTGCCAGCAGTGTCACAGAAATTAATTCACCCCTCCACTTT. It yields the protein CASSVTEINSPLHF.

V usage is TRBV11-1 and J usage is TRBJ2-5, with 10 bases fitting TRBD1. The CDR3 is made up of 16 amino acids. The germline CDR1 and CDR2 sequences are SGHAT and FQDESV (reference sequence). V was pared by 1 base and J by 3 bases, with 5 bases of the junction left unmatched. The CDR3, as DNA: TGTGCCAGCAGCTTAGGGAGGACAGGGGGTGAAGAGACCCAGTACTTC. Translated: CASSLGRTGGEETQYF.